This T cell receptor beta chain was sequenced during a study of blood T cell repertoires in COVID-19. Across the whole study: PBMCs, B-cell-depleted T cells, or T cells were the source of the cDNA or gDNA that made up the material.

The length of the CDR3 is 14 residues. Germline CDR1 and CDR2: MNHEY and SVGAGI. V lost 5 bases, J lost 4 bases, and 14 bases lay in between. Membership in each cohort depended on participant-reported clinical history. Using immunoSEQ multiplex PCR, the repertoire was profiled, and TCRdb retains in-frame clones only, with some absent. This sample has 320,000 or so clones, with approximately 91% found just once. The specimen sequenced was PBMCs or T cells enriched from blood (not recorded which). This TCR derives from a man aged 55-75 years who had recovered from COVID-19. This rearrangement joins TRBV6-5 to TRBJ1-2; D is unresolved. Here the CDR3 reads CASSHDPSRYGYTF. For the CDR3, the DNA is TGTGCCAGCAGTCACGATCCAAGCCGCTATGGCTACACCTTC.